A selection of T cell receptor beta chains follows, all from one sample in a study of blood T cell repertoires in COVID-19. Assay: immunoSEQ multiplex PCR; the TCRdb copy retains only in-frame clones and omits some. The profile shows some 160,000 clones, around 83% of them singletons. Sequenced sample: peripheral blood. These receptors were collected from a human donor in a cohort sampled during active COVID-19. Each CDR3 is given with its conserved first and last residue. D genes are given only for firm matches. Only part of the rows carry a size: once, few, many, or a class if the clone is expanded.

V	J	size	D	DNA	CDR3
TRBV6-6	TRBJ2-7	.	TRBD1	TGTGCCAGCAGTTCGGACAGGGTCAGCTCCTACGAGCAGTACTTC	CASSSDRVSSYEQYF
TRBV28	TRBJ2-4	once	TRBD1	TGTGCCACCAAAATTCAGGGGGTGAACAAAAACATTCAGTACTTC	CATKIQGVNKNIQYF
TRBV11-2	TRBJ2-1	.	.	TGTGCCAGCAGCCGGTGGGGGCGCGAGCAGTTCTTC	CASSRWGREQFF
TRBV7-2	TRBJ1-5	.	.	TGTGCCAGCCAGGGCGGGAATAGTCAGCCCCAGCATTTT	CASQGGNSQPQHF
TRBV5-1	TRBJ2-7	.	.	TGCGCCAGCAGCCCAGGAGGAGGGGGCACCAACTACGAGCAGTACTTC	CASSPGGGGTNYEQYF
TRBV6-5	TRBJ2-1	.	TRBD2	TGTGCCAGCAGTTACTGGGTAGCGGGAGGTCGTAATGAGCAGTTCTTC	CASSYWVAGGRNEQFF
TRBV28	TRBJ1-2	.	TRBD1	TGTGCCAGCAGTTCCGGACAGGGGGCCTATGGCTACACCTTC	CASSSGQGAYGYTF
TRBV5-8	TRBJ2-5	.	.	TGTGCCAGCAGCTTGGTTAAACAGATTCAAGAGACCCAGTACTTC	CASSLVKQIQETQYF
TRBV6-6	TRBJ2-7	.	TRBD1	TGTGCCAGCAGGGACAGGGGTTACGAGCAGTACTTC	CASRDRGYEQYF
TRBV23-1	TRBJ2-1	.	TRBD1	TGCGCCAGCAGTCACTCGGACAGGGTGCCTAACTACAATGAGCAGTTCTTC	CASSHSDRVPNYNEQFF
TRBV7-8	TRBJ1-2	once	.	TGTGCCAGCAGCCCACGACAGAGCTACACCTTC	CASSPRQSYTF
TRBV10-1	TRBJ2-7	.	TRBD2	TGCGCCAGCAGTGGGACTAGCCGGGAGCTTCTGTACTTC	CASSGTSRELLYF
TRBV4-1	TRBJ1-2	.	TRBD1	TGCGCCAGCAGCCAAGATTGGGAACAGGGGGCGATTTATGGCTACACCTTC	CASSQDWEQGAIYGYTF
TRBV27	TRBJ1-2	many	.	TGTGCCAGCACCCCTGGGGGGGCCAGCCTCTATGGCTACACCTTC	CASTPGGASLYGYTF
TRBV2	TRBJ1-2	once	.	TGTGCCAGCAGTGTCCAGGGTGGAGTAGGTGGCTACACCTTC	CASSVQGGVGGYTF